The 32 T cell receptor beta chains below come from one sample, sequenced in a study of PD-L1 blockade in urothelial cancer. Stated time point: peripheral blood 6 weeks after treatment start. Data came from immunoSEQ multiplex PCR; TCRdb stores just in-frame clones and leaves some out. The sample lists tens of thousands of clones, roughly 90% occurring once. The source was PBMCs, collected around atezolizumab (anti-PD-L1) treatment. The source is a man aged 60 to 75 with urothelial cancer.

The V and J genes are TRBV30 and TRBJ1-2; D is undetermined. The length of the CDR3 is 13 residues. CDR1 is GTSNPN, CDR2 SVGIG, per germline (reference sequence). V lost 2 bases to trimming and J lost 0 bases, with 7 bases between them. The CDR3 DNA sequence: TGTGCCTGGAGTCACACAGCTAACTATGGCTACACCTTC. This translates into CAWSHTANYGYTF.

A remark on this clone: One end of the junction is discordant with germline, which a read error may explain. The rearrangement joins TRBV18 to TRBJ1-5; the D gene is possibly TRBD1 (5 bases). CDR1 is KGHSH, CDR2 LQKENI, per germline. The CDR3 is 14 amino acids. The CDR3 region is CASSPRQNNQPQHF. Here the CDR3 DNA reads TGTGCCAGCTCCCCACGACAGAACAATCAGCCCCAGCATTTT. The whole variable domain, remainder taken from reference TRBV18 and TRBJ1-5, is NAGVMQNPRHLVRRRGQEARLRCSPMKGHSHVYWYRQLPEEGLKFMVYLQKENIIDESGMPKERFSAEFPKEGPSILRIQQVVRGDSAAYFCASSPRQNNQPQHFGDGTRLSIL.

This chain uses TRBV5-8 with TRBJ2-5; 15 bases are shared with TRBD2. Per germline, CDR1 SGHTS and CDR2 YDEGEE. This CDR3 has 18 residues. V shed 4 bases and J 1 base; nucleotides not matched to a gene: 8. The CDR3 sequence: CASSPGLAGGPSQETQYF. The CDR3 DNA is TGTGCCAGCAGCCCCGGACTAGCGGGAGGGCCGAGCCAAGAGACCCAGTACTTC.

J is TRBJ1-2 and V is TRBV9; 8 bases map to TRBD1. Germline values: CDR1 SGDLS, CDR2 YYNGEE. The CDR3 extends over 16 amino acids. The junction had 6 bases not matched to a gene; V was cut back by 0 bases and J by 2 bases. The DNA for the CDR3 is TGTGCCAGCAGCGTAGGATCGGCAGGGGGCAACTATGGCTACACCTTC. This codes for CASSVGSAGGNYGYTF.

This rearrangement joins TRBV18 to TRBJ2-7; 9 nucleotides agree with TRBD2. Unmatched junction bases numbered 3, after V lost 3 bases and J lost 0 bases. Germline assignment: CDR1 KGHSH and CDR2 LQKENI. The CDR3 runs to 15 residues. CDR3 nucleotides: TGTGCCAGCTCACCGACTAGCGGCAGCTCCTACGAGCAGTACTTC. Encoded protein: CASSPTSGSSYEQYF. Full variable domain (remainder filled in from reference TRBV18 and TRBJ2-7): NAGVMQNPRHLVRRRGQEARLRCSPMKGHSHVYWYRQLPEEGLKFMVYLQKENIIDESGMPKERFSAEFPKEGPSILRIQQVVRGDSAAYFCASSPTSGSSYEQYFGPGTRLTVT.

The chain has TRBV11-1 and TRBJ2-3, with a tentative D call TRBD2 (5 bases). The V gene's germline CDR1 is SGHAT and CDR2 FQDESV (reference sequence). With 0 bases removed from V and 2 bases from J, the gap between germline ends came to 6 bases. This CDR3 comprises 14 residues. The CDR3 loop reads CASSLAGDTDTQYF. The DNA of the CDR3 is TGTGCCAGCAGCTTAGCCGGGGACACAGATACGCAGTATTTT.

The chain has TRBV6-5 and TRBJ1-1; a weak D match, TRBD1 (6 bases). CDR1 and CDR2 from the germline V gene are MNHEY and SVGAGI. V lost 1 base, J lost 1 base, and 13 bases lay in between. The CDR3 covers 16 residues. The CDR3 DNA reads TGTGCCAGCAGTTACTACTCCGGGACACAGAACACTGAAGCTTTCTTT. This gives the protein CASSYYSGTQNTEAFF.

V usage is TRBV27 and J usage is TRBJ2-7; 7 bases are shared with TRBD1. With V trimmed by 8 bases and J by 5 bases, 6 bases remained unmatched. The germline V gene encodes CDR1 MNHEY and CDR2 SMNVEV (reference sequence). This CDR3 comprises 12 residues. Here the CDR3 reads CASSETGHEQYF. In nucleotides, the CDR3 is TGTGCCAGCTCGGAGACAGGGCACGAGCAGTACTTC.

The V gene is TRBV6-5, the J gene TRBJ2-7; 8 bases align to TRBD1. The CDR3 totals 16 residues. J gave up 2 bases and V 3 bases, and 9 bases lay outside the gene matches. The germline V gene encodes CDR1 MNHEY and CDR2 SVGAGI. For the CDR3, the DNA is TGTGCCAGCAGTTATGGGACAGGAATCCTTACCTACGAGCAGTACTTC. Its protein is CASSYGTGILTYEQYF.

The V and J genes are TRBV19 and TRBJ2-1; a possible D gene is TRBD1 (5 bases). The CDR3 is 15 amino acids. V lost 8 bases to trimming and J lost 4 bases, with 18 bases between them. CDR1 and CDR2 from the germline V gene are LNHDA and SQIVND (reference sequence). The CDR3 DNA is TGTGCCAGTCGGATTGGCAGGGCCGAGTACAATGAGCAGTTCTTC. It is translated as CASRIGRAEYNEQFF.

The J gene is TRBJ1-1, the V gene TRBV9, with D possibly matching TRBD1 (5 bases). Trimming cost V 0 bases and J 4 bases, with 10 bases left between them. Per the germline V gene, CDR1 is SGDLS and CDR2 is YYNGEE. This CDR3 is built from 14 residues. The CDR3 DNA reads as TGTGCCAGCAGCGTAGGGGGGGGAAGCACTGAAGCTTTCTTT. Its translation is CASSVGGGSTEAFF.

The J gene is TRBJ1-2, the V gene TRBV28; D is ambiguous. The CDR3 loop spans 18 amino acids. Trimming stripped 5 bases from V and 2 bases from J, with 24 bases between. Germline V gene sequence: CDR1 MDHEN, CDR2 SYDVKM. The CDR3 spells CASSGEGPPRKGNYGYTF. The CDR3 region has the DNA TGTGCCAGCAGTGGGGAGGGCCCCCCCAGGAAGGGCAACTATGGCTACACCTTC.

The chain carries TRBV5-1 and TRBJ2-5, with 11 bases aligning to TRBD2. This CDR3 is built from 15 residues. In germline, CDR1 is SGHRS, CDR2 YFSETQ. J gave up 2 bases and V 1 base, and 1 base lay outside the gene matches. The CDR3 reads CASSLTSGGQETQYF. CDR3 in DNA: TGCGCCAGCAGCTTGACTAGCGGGGGACAAGAGACCCAGTACTTC.

V and J are TRBV11-3 and TRBJ1-1, with D perhaps matching TRBD1 (6 bases). The CDR3 consists of 13 residues. Trimming shortened V by 2 bases and J by 7 bases, and 11 bases separated the two germline ends. Per germline, CDR1 SGHNT and CDR2 YENEEA. The CDR3 DNA reads TGTGCCAGCAGCTTACTGACAGGAGGTGAAGCTTTCTTT. Translated, it gives CASSLLTGGEAFF.

The V gene is TRBV7-6, the J gene TRBJ2-2; D perhaps matches TRBD2 (5 bases). The CDR3 totals 18 residues. From germline, CDR1 is SGHVS and CDR2 FNYEAQ. V was trimmed by 2 bases and J by 2 bases, leaving 18 bases between them. Here the CDR3 DNA reads TGTGCCAGCAGCTTAAATTCGGGCGGAGGCTTCAACACCGGGGAGCTGTTTTTT. It encodes CASSLNSGGGFNTGELFF.

This clone was picked up one time. The chain links TRBV6-6 to TRBJ1-2; the D gene is possibly TRBD1 (5 bases). In germline, CDR1 is MNHNY, CDR2 SVGAGI (reference sequence). The CDR3 has 13 residues. Trimming left V 6 bases short and J 8 bases short, with 16 bases between. CDR3 amino acids: CASSPLTGSGYTF. CDR3 DNA: TGTGCCAGCAGCCCCTTAACAGGAAGCGGCTACACCTTC.

The chain links TRBV6-6 to TRBJ2-7; 9 bases align to TRBD2. V lost 7 bases, J lost 5 bases, and 12 bases stayed unmatched. The CDR3 totals 15 residues. From germline, CDR1 is MNHNY and CDR2 SVGAGI (reference sequence). In DNA form, the CDR3 reads TGTGCCAGCAAGGTAGCGGGAGCTGTTACCCACGAGCAGTACTTC. Translated: CASKVAGAVTHEQYF.

This clone occurred once. The chain has TRBV7-2 and TRBJ1-6; TRBD1 matches 8 bases. Per the germline V gene, CDR1 is SGHTA and CDR2 is FQGNSA. This CDR3 spans 19 amino acids. J gave up 0 bases and V 7 bases, and 14 bases lay outside the gene matches. The CDR3 DNA is TGTGCCAGCACCAAGTCCCGGGACAGGAGTTCCTCCTATAATTCACCCCTCCACTTT. Amino acids: CASTKSRDRSSSYNSPLHF.

The chain links TRBV9 to TRBJ2-2; weak D call: TRBD2 (5 bases). CDR1 SGDLS and CDR2 YYNGEE come from the germline V gene. Trimming left V 3 bases short and J 4 bases short, with 7 bases between. This CDR3 spans 13 amino acids. In DNA, the CDR3 is TGTGCCAGCAGCGGGAGGAGCACCGGGGAGCTGTTTTTT. Translated: CASSGRSTGELFF.

The J gene is TRBJ1-4, the V gene TRBV7-2, with a weak D call TRBD1 (5 bases). Germline V lookup: CDR1 SGHTA, CDR2 FQGNSA. This CDR3 comprises 13 residues. Deletions cut 8 bases from V and 7 bases from J, with 14 bases between. The CDR3 nucleotides are TGTGCCAGCTCAACTCTGGGGGGTGAAAAACTGTTTTTT. Its translation: CASSTLGGEKLFF.

V is TRBV7-6 and J is TRBJ2-3, with D possibly TRBD2 on 5 matching bases. CDR1 SGHVS and CDR2 FNYEAQ come from the germline V gene. The germline V and J ends were trimmed by 5 bases and 4 bases, with 19 bases remaining between them. The CDR3 has 16 residues. As DNA, the CDR3 is TGTGCCAGCAGCCCAAGGCCCGGGTCCGGGGCAGATACGCAGTATTTT. This sequence encodes CASSPRPGSGADTQYF.

As DNA, the CDR3 is TGCGCCAGCAGCCAAGAAGCGGCCGGGGAGCTGTTTTTT. Translation: CASSQEAAGELFF. The chain uses TRBV4-1 and TRBJ2-2; possibly TRBD2 for D (5 bases). V lost 0 bases to trimming and J lost 6 bases, with 5 bases between them. The CDR3 totals 13 residues. Per germline, CDR1 MGHRA and CDR2 YSYEKL.

This clone has a handful of counts. V usage is TRBV11-3 and J usage is TRBJ1-3; 9 bases fit TRBD1. Trimming removed 10 bases from V and 2 bases from J; junction bases left unmatched: 6. The length of the CDR3 is 14 residues. Germline CDR1 and CDR2: SGHNT and YENEEA. CDR3 nucleotides: TGTGCCACGGGACAGGGAAGAGCTGGAAACACCATATATTTT. This translates into CATGQGRAGNTIYF.

V gene TRBV11-2 combines with J gene TRBJ2-6; D gene unclear. V lost 6 bases to trimming and J lost 0 bases, with 6 bases between them. The CDR3 spans 14 residues. The germline CDR1 and CDR2 sequences are SGHAT and FQNNGV. The CDR3: CASRWSSGANVLTF. For the CDR3, the DNA is TGTGCCAGCAGATGGAGCTCTGGGGCCAACGTCCTGACTTTC.

This clone was counted once. The rearrangement links TRBV29-1 to TRBJ1-2, with unresolved D. This CDR3 region has 10 residues. Trimming stripped 3 bases from V and 4 bases from J, with 3 bases between. CDR1 is SQVTM, CDR2 ANQGSEA, per germline. As DNA, the CDR3 is TGCAGCGTTGAGAGCTATGGCTACACCTTC. Residues: CSVESYGYTF.

This chain links TRBV28 with TRBJ1-5; 11 bases line up with TRBD1. The V gene's germline CDR1 is MDHEN and CDR2 SYDVKM. The CDR3 spans 15 residues. With 4 bases clipped from V and 6 bases from J, the junction kept 5 bases outside the gene matches. The CDR3 is CASSSGQGAVQPQHF. The CDR3, as DNA: TGTGCCAGCAGTTCCGGACAGGGGGCTGTTCAGCCCCAGCATTTT.

The CDR3 DNA reads as TGTGCCTGGAGTGGGCGGGGGTATAATTCACCCCTCCACTTT. Protein sequence: CAWSGRGYNSPLHF. The chain links TRBV30 to TRBJ1-6; a possible D gene is TRBD1 (5 bases). There are 14 residues in the CDR3. V shed 1 base and J shed 4 bases, with 8 bases lying between them. Germline CDR1 reads GTSNPN; CDR2 reads SVGIG (reference sequence). Supplemented by reference TRBV30 and TRBJ1-6, the full variable domain reads SQTIHQWPATLVQPVGSPLSLECTVEGTSNPNLYWYRQAAGRGLQLLFYSVGIGQISSEVPQNLSASRPQDRQFILSSKKLLLSDSGFYLCAWSGRGYNSPLHFGNGTRLTVT.

Concerning this clone: An end of the junction does not agree with germline; a read error may underlie this. The chain combines TRBV7-7 with TRBJ1-1, with D tentatively TRBD1 (5 bases). CDR1 is SSHAT, CDR2 FNYEAQ, per germline (reference sequence). There are 13 residues in the CDR3. CDR3 sequence (DNA): TGTGCTAGCAGCTCGACAGTGAACACTGAAGCTTTCTTT. The encoded protein is CASSSTVNTEAFF.

This clone was found once. The V call is TRBV7-2, the J call TRBJ2-2; no firm D call. This CDR3 is built from 16 residues. Trimming shortened V by 5 bases and J by 2 bases, and 15 bases separated the two germline ends. Germline V gene sequence: CDR1 SGHTA, CDR2 FQGNSA. CDR3 DNA sequence: TGTGCCAGCAGCCCCCGCGGCGGAGTAAACACCGGGGAGCTGTTTTTT. Amino acids: CASSPRGGVNTGELFF.

The chain combines TRBV9 with TRBJ1-1; TRBD1 matches at 9 bases. The CDR3 loop spans 15 amino acids. Germline assignment: CDR1 SGDLS and CDR2 YYNGEE. J lost 1 base, V lost 2 bases, and 3 bases had no gene match. CDR3 sequence reads: CASSVGDRANTEAFF. CDR3 bases: TGTGCCAGCAGCGTGGGGGACAGGGCGAACACTGAAGCTTTCTTT.

This chain joins TRBV18 and TRBJ1-1; the match to TRBD1 covers 9 bases. The CDR3 covers 17 residues. V dropped 3 bases and J dropped 2; count of bases not matched to a gene: 10. CDR1 is KGHSH, CDR2 LQKENI, per germline. CDR3 DNA: TGTGCCAGCTCACCTTCGACAGGGGGTCCTTTCAACACTGAAGCTTTCTTT. Amino acid sequence: CASSPSTGGPFNTEAFF. The full variable domain, completed using reference TRBV18 and TRBJ1-1, is NAGVMQNPRHLVRRRGQEARLRCSPMKGHSHVYWYRQLPEEGLKFMVYLQKENIIDESGMPKERFSAEFPKEGPSILRIQQVVRGDSAAYFCASSPSTGGPFNTEAFFGQGTRLTVV.

CDR3 in DNA: TGCGCCAGCAGCTTGCGAGGGCTTACCAATCAGCCCCAGCATTTT. This sequence encodes CASSLRGLTNQPQHF. V gene TRBV5-1 combines with J gene TRBJ1-5, with D unclear. The V gene lost 1 base and the J gene lost 3 bases, with 11 bases spanning the gap. Germline CDR1 SGHRS, CDR2 YFSETQ. The CDR3 consists of 15 residues.